This T cell receptor beta chain was sequenced during a study of blood T cell repertoires in COVID-19. The germline CDR1 and CDR2 sequences are SGHTA and FQGNSA. V was pared by 2 bases and J by 3 bases, with 13 bases between. The CDR3 totals 15 residues. TCRdb's table, derived via immunoSEQ multiplex PCR, lists solely in-frame clones and lacks some. Among about 200,000 clones, less than 85% were seen once, and the ten largest hold around 5.2%. The chain combines TRBV7-2 with TRBJ1-2, with D possibly TRBD1 on 5 matching bases. Sample: PBMCs or T cells enriched from blood (not recorded which). The clonotype was recovered from an older woman with acute COVID-19. CDR3 sequence reads: CASSLPPGGDYGYTF. Written as DNA, the CDR3 is TGTGCCAGCAGCTTACCCCCCGGGGGAGACTATGGCTACACCTTC.